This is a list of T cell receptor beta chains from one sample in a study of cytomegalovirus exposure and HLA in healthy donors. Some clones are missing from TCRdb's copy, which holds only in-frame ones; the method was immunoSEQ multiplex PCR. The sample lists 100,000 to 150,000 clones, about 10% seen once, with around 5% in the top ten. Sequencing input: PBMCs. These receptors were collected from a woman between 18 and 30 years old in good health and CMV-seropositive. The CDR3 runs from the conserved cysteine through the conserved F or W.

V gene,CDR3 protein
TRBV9,CASSVFGTGELFF
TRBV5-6,CASSGSGTGSYEQYF
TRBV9,CASSVALQGGPGELFF
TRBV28,CASRMVLRDIQYF
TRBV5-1,CASSFDSPYGYTF
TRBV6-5,CASSYRGQSYEQYF
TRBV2,CASRRRESVETQYF
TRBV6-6,CASSAGQGYNQPQHF
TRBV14,CASSPRTNNEQFF
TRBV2,CASSDRTIDQPQHF
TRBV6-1,CASTEMPGQGFGYTF
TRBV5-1,CASSLTGGGETQYF
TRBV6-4,CASSPGQGLGYTF
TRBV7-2,CASSFQEKTQYF
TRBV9,CASSDYLPDTQYF
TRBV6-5,CASSPSGGGNQPQHF
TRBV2,CASLGGSYNEQFF
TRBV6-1,CASSEFRQGDQPQNF
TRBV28,CASSFSLGLRNTIYF
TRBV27,CASSLEGRLHEQYF
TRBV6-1,CASRESPGTGSGYTF
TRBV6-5,CASVRDREGSPLHF
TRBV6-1,CASRDYAYNEQFF
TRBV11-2,CASSMGTGSYEQYF
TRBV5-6,CASSPPSTANTGELFF
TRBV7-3,CASSLTSGLAGGELFF
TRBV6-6,CAIGDSGNTIYF
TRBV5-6,CASSLAQGIYEQYF
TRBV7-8,CASSLPGMTANVLTF
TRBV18,CASSPNGAEETQYF
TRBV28,CASSLLGYEQYF
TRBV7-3,CASSLSPGGYGYTF
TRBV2,CASRGQGGGNQPQHF
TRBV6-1,CASRPTFDGGNIQYF
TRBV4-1,CASSGRMETEAFF
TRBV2,CASGGLAGVEQFF
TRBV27,CASSLSGLASNEQFF
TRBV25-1,CASTVDAGHNEQFF
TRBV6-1,CASSIGMGYGNTIYF
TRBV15,CATSRDRELGELFF
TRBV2,CASSEDRNYGYTF
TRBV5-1,CASSSIPGSPYEQYF
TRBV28,CASSSTGVGYTF
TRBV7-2,CASSLHPLRGFF
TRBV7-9,CASSLELAGGSSYEQYF
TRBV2,CASSTSGEQFF
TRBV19,CASRAGSINTEAFF
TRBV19,CASSIGGPMGNQPQHF
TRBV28,CASSRANSYEQYF
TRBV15,CATSRGVQTNEKLFF
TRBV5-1,CASSQQGAGGTDTQYF
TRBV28,CASSLEISPYYEQYF
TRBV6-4,CASTTGGGGYTF
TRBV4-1,CASSPGLAGGGGPYNEQFF
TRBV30,CAWARREGSNIQYF
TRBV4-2,CASSQDPGPDEQYF
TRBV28,CASSSSGLHTYEQYF
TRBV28,CASTPGGSGGYTF